This is a list of T cell receptor beta chains from one sample in a study of beta chain features in type 1 diabetes. Libraries were prepared by immunoSEQ multiplex PCR; TCRdb keeps only in-frame clonotypes and omits some of them. The sample holds 140,000 or so clones, 10% seen once. The sample consisted of naive CD4+ T cells from blood. The receptors shown here come from a man aged 18 to 30 in good health. Both conserved end residues are part of each CDR3.

TRBV19	TRBJ2-5	CASSFGTPQETQYF
TRBV5-4	TRBJ2-2	CASSQKGQGVSRGELFF
TRBV7-9	TRBJ1-5	CASSLEGGQPQHF
TRBV18	TRBJ2-5	CASSPTGADETQYF
TRBV5-1	TRBJ1-2	CASRSTGGNGYTF
TRBV7-6	TRBJ2-7	CASSFLQGREYEQYF
TRBV6-5	TRBJ2-7	CASRTTGGGEQYF
TRBV7-2	TRBJ2-4	CASSLNRGRENIQYF
TRBV9	TRBJ2-5	CASSVASGGGETQYF
TRBV28	.	CASSLETPYEQYF
TRBV30	TRBJ1-2	CAWRQAYGGTYGYTF
TRBV19	TRBJ2-1	CASSIDSSSYNEQFF
TRBV7-8	TRBJ2-5	CASSSNKETQYF
TRBV5-1	TRBJ2-3	CASSFTAGGPDTQYF
TRBV29-1	TRBJ2-1	CSVERDKEFF
TRBV7-2	TRBJ1-2	CASSFAQVSPYGYTF
TRBV19	TRBJ2-3	CASSSGGRGNGTDTQYF
TRBV7-9	TRBJ2-3	CASSRRLAGYTDTQYF
TRBV6-1	TRBJ1-1	CASSPGGRTEAFF
TRBV11-2	TRBJ2-2	CASSERLGELFF
TRBV12-5	TRBJ2-5	CASRGGGVKETQYF